This T cell receptor (beta chain) was identified in a study of cytomegalovirus exposure and HLA in healthy donors. Study-level points and caveats: Usually a TCR sequence was rare, but some public TCRs were found in many donors. Immune exposure information available was restricted to CMV serostatus.

PCR involved 60 Vbeta and 13 Jbeta primers. Produced via immunoSEQ multiplex PCR; TCRdb's table is partial and in-frame only. The sample lists some 150,000 clones, around 73% occurring once. The CDR3 contains 14 residues. Trimming left V 3 bases short and J 4 bases short, with 13 bases between. Looked up from germline, CDR1 is SQVTM and CDR2 is ANQGSEA. This clone occurred a few times. The antigen is not known. This receptor was taken from a female donor in good health and CMV-seronegative. The chain carries TRBV29-1 and TRBJ2-1; D may be TRBD2 (5 bases). The sample taken for sequencing was PBMCs. DNA for the CDR3: TGCAGCGTTGAGCGGGCGGCCGGTTACAATGAGCAGTTCTTC. It specifies CSVERAAGYNEQFF.